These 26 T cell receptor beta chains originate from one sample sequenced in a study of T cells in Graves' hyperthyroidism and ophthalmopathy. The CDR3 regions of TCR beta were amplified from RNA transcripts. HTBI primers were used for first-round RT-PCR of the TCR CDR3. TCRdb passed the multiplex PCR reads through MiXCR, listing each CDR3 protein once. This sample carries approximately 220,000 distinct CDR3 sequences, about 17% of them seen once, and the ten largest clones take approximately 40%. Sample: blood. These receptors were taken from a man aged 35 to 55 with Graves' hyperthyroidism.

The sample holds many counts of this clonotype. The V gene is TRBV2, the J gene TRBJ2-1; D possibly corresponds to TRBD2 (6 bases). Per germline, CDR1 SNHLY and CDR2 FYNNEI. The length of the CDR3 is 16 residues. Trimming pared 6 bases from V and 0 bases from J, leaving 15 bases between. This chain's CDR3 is CASRDISGSSYNEQFF. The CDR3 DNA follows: TGTGCCAGCAGAGACATTAGCGGAAGCTCCTACAATGAGCAGTTCTTC.

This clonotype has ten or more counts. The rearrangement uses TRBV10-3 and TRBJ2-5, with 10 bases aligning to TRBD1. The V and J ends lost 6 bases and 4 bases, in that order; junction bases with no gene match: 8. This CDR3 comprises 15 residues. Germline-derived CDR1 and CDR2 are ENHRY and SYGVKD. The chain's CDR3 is CAISPGTGEGETQYF. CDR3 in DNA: TGTGCCATCAGCCCCGGGACAGGGGAAGGAGAGACCCAGTACTTC.

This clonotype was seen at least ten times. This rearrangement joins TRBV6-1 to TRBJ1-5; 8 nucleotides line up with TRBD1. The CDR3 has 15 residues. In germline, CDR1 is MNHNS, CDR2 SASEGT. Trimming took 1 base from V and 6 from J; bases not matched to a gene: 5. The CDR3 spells CASSEEAGGGQPQHF. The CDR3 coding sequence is TGTGCCAGCAGTGAAGAGGCAGGGGGCGGTCAGCCCCAGCATTTT.

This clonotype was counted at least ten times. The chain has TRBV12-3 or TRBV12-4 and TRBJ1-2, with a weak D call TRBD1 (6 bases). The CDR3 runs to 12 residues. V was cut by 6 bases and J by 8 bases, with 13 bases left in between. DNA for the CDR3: TGTGCCAGCAGCCCACAGGGAGGGGGCTACACCTTC. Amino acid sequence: CASSPQGGGYTF.

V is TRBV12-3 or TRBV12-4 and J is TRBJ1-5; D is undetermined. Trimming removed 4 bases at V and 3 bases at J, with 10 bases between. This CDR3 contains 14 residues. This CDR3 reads CASSSGRTNQPQHF. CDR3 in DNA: TGTGCCAGCAGTTCAGGTCGGACCAATCAGCCCCAGCATTTT.

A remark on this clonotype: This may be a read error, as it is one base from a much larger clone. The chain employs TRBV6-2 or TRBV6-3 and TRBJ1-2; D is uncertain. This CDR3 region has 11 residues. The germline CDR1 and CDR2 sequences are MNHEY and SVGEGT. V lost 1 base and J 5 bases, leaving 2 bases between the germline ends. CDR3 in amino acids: CASSYLYGYTF. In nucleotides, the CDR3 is TGTGCCAGCAGTTACTTGTATGGCTACACCTTC.

The CDR3 region has the DNA TGTGCCAGCAGCCCGAGGGGATCCGGGGCCAACGTCCTGACTTTC. Translated, it gives CASSPRGSGANVLTF. This chain connects TRBV13 to TRBJ2-6; D tentatively reads TRBD1 or TRBD2 (5 bases each). Germline V lookup: CDR1 PRHDT, CDR2 FYEKMQ (reference sequence). V was cut by 5 bases and J by 4 bases, with 12 bases left in between. CDR3 length: 15 residues.

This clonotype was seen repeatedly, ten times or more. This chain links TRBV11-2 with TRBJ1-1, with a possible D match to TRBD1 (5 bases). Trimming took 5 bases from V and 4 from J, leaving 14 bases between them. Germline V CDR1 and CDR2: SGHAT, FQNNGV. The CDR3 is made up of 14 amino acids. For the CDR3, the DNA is TGTGCCAGCAGCCAGGTAATGGGGGGCACTGAAGCTTTCTTT. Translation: CASSQVMGGTEAFF.

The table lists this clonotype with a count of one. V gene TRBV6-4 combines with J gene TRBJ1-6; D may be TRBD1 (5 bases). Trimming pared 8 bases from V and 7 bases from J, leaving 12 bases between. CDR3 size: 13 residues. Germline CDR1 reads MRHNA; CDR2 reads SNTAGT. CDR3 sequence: CASGPTGNSPLHF. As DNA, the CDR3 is TGTGCCAGCGGCCCCACAGGAAATTCACCCCTCCACTTT.

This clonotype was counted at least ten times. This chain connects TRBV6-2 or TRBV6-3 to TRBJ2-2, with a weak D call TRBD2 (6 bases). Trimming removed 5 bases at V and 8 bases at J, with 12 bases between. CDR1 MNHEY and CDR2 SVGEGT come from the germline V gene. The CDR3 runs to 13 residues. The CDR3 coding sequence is TGTGCCAGCAGTCCCGCTCGGGGGGGGGAGCTGTTTTTT. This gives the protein CASSPARGGELFF.

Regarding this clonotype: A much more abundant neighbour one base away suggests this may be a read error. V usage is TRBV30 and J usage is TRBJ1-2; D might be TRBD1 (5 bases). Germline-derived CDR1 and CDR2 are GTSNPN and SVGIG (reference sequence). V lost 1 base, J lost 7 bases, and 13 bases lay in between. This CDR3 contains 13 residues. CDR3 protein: CAWSALGGTGYTF. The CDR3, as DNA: TGTGCCTGGAGTGCACTCGGGGGAACTGGCTACACCTTC.

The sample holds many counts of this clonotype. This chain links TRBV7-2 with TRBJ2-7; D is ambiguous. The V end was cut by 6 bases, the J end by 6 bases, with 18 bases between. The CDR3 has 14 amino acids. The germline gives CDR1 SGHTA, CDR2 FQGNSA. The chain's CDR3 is CASSSRTSLGEQYF. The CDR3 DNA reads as TGTGCCAGCAGTAGTAGAACAAGCCTTGGCGAGCAGTACTTC.

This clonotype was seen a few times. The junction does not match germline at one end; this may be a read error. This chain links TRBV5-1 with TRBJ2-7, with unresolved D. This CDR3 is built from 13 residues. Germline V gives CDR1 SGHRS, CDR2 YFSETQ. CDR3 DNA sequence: TGTGCCAGCAGCTACGACAAACGATACGAGCAGTACTTC. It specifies CASSYDKRYEQYF.

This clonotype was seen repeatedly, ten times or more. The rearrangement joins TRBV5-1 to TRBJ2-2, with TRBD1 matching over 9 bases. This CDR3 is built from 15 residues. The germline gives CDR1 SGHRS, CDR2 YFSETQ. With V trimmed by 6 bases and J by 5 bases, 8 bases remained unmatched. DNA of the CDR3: TGCGCCAGCAAAACAACAGGGGGCCATACCGGGGAGCTGTTTTTT. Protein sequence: CASKTTGGHTGELFF. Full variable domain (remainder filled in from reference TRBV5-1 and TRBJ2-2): KAGVTQTPRYLIKTRGQQVTLSCSPISGHRSVSWYQQTPGQGLQFLFEYFSETQRNKGNFPGRFSGRQFSNSRSEMNVSTLELGDSALYLCASKTTGGHTGELFFGEGSRLTVL.

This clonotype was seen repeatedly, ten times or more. The CDR3 sequence: CASSSQGRRGEQFF. CDR3 DNA: TGTGCCAGCAGCTCCCAGGGTCGCCGAGGTGAGCAGTTCTTC. V is TRBV7-2 and J is TRBJ2-1; D may be TRBD1 (5 bases). Trimming stripped 4 bases from V and 9 bases from J, with 16 bases between. The CDR3 runs 14 residues. Germline assignment: CDR1 SGHTA and CDR2 FQGNSA.

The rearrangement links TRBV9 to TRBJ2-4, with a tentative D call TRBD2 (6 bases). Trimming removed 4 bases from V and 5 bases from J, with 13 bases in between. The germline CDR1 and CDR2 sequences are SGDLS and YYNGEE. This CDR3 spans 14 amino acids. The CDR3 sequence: CASSPSPGENIQYF. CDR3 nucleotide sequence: TGTGCCAGCAGCCCAAGCCCGGGGGAAAACATTCAGTACTTC.

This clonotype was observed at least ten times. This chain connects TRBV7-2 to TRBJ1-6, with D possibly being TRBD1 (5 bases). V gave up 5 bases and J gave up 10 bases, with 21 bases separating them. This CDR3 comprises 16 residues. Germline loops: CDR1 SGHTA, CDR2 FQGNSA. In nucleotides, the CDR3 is TGTGCCAGCAGCCCATCGGGGGGAACTATCGGGTCACCCCTCCACTTT. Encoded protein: CASSPSGGTIGSPLHF.

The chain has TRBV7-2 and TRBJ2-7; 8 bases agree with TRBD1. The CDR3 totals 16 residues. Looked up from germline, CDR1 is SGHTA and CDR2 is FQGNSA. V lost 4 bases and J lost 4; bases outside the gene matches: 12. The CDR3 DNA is TGTGCCAGCAGCTCCGGACCGGACAGGGTCAGATACGAGCAGTACTTC. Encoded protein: CASSSGPDRVRYEQYF.

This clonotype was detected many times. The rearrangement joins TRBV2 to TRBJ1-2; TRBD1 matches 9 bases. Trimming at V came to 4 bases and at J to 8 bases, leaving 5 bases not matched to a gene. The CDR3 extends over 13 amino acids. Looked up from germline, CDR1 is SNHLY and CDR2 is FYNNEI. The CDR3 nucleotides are TGTGCCAGCAGTGGGACAGGGGACGGAGGCTACACCTTC. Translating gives CASSGTGDGGYTF.

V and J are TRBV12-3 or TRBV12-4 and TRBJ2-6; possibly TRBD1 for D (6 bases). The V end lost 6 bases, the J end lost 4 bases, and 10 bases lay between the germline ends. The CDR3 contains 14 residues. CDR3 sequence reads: CASRPGAGANVLTF. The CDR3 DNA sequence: TGTGCCAGCAGACCAGGGGCAGGGGCCAACGTCCTGACTTTC.

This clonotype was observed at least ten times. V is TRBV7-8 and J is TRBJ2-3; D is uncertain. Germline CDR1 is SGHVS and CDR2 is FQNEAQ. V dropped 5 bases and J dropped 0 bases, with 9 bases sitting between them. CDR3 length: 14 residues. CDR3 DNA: TGTGCCAGCAGCCCCACATATAGCACAGATACGCAGTATTTT. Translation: CASSPTYSTDTQYF.

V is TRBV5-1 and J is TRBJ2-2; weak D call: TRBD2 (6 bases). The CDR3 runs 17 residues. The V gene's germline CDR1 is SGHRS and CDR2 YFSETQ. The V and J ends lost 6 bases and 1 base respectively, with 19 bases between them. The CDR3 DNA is TGCGCCAGCACCCTCCCGTGGGGGGAACGGAACACCGGGGAGCTGTTTTTT. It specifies CASTLPWGERNTGELFF.

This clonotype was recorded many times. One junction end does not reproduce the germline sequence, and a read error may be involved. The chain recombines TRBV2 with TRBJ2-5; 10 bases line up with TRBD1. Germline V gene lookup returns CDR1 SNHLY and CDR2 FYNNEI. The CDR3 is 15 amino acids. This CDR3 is CASSTPGQGQGTQYF. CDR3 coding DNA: TGTGCCAGCAGTACACCGGGACAGGGGCAAGGGACCCAGTACTTC.

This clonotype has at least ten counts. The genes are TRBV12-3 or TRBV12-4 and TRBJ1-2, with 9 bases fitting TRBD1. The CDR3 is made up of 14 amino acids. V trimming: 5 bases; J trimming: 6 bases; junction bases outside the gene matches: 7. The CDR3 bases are TGTGCCAGCAGTATGCGGACAGGGGAGGATGGCTACACCTTC. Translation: CASSMRTGEDGYTF.

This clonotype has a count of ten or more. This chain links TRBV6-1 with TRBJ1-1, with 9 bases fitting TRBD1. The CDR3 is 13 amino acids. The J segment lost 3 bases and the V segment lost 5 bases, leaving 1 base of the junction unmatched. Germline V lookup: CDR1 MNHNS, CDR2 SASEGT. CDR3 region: CASSWTGDTEAFF. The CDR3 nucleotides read TGTGCCAGCAGTTGGACAGGGGACACTGAAGCTTTCTTT.

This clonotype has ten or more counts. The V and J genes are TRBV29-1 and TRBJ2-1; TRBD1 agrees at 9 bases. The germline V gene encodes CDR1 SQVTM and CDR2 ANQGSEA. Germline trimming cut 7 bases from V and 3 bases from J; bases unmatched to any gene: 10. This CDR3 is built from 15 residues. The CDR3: CSANPWDRVYNEQFF. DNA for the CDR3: TGCAGCGCTAACCCGTGGGACAGGGTCTACAATGAGCAGTTCTTC.